This T cell receptor beta chain stems from a study of identical twins. Study-level results: Findings came from cross-sectional statistics, without long-term follow-up of donors. Surplus twin overlap in beta out-of-frame sequences was less pronounced. The models gave estimates that fell short of the out-of-frame TCR alpha sharing seen in monozygotic twins.

A universal primer site was added by template switching, and unique molecular identifiers were carried by the cDNA. TCRdb called the 5' RACE reads again in MiXCR, with one record for every CDR3 protein. This sample carries about 240,000 distinct CDR3 sequences, 8% to 11% of them seen once, and the ten largest clones take 9% to 10%. Germline-derived CDR1 and CDR2 are LGHNA and YNFKEQ. With V trimmed by 2 bases and J by 3 bases, 7 bases remained unmatched. The CDR3 spans 15 residues. This clonotype was detected many times. The antigen remains unidentified. The TCR comes from a man aged 45-65 years in good health. The V and J genes are TRBV4-2 and TRBJ2-7; 7 nucleotides match TRBD2. Sequencing used memory T cells sorted from blood. This CDR3 is CASSQLPTGGYEQYF. The CDR3 nucleotides are TGTGCCAGCAGCCAACTACCGACGGGGGGCTACGAGCAGTACTTC.